The clone carrying this T cell receptor beta chain was seen ten or more times. What it binds is unknown. The input was about 490 ng total RNA; TCR beta cDNA was made from it with a constant-region primer. Libraries of TCR beta came from three nested multiplex PCR rounds with slightly modified ARM-PCR. TCRdb re-derived calls from the multiplex PCR reads in MiXCR, one entry per CDR3 protein. Here the sample spans about 74,000 distinct CDR3 sequences, approximately 74% being singletons. The data originate from a study of tumor-infiltrating lymphocytes in primary liver carcinoma. As for the study in general: Those enrolled were patients of both sexes, who were aged 30 to 69 years. Productive TCRbeta reads per sample were roughly 3.5 to 8 million, not differing by tissue.

Each 20-30 mg portion of unsorted bulk tissue served as the source for co-extraction of RNA and DNA. Study-wide results and limits: It was in tumors, not blood, that the top-250-clone fraction was significantly higher (p = 0.039).

Source material: liver tumor tissue from sampling region 4. Described subset: tumor region T4, right-lateral pole. The receptor was derived from a man aged 40-49 years with primary liver carcinoma and hepatitis B virus infection.

CDR3 sequence (DNA): TGTGCCAGCAGTGCTCCCGGGATCCCCCTCGCCTACGAGCAGTACTTC. It encodes CASSAPGIPLAYEQYF. This chain uses TRBV6-1 with TRBJ2-7, with a weak D call TRBD2 (5 bases). V lost 4 bases and J 2 bases, leaving 18 bases between the germline ends. This CDR3 is built from 16 residues. Per germline, CDR1 MNHNS and CDR2 SASEGT.